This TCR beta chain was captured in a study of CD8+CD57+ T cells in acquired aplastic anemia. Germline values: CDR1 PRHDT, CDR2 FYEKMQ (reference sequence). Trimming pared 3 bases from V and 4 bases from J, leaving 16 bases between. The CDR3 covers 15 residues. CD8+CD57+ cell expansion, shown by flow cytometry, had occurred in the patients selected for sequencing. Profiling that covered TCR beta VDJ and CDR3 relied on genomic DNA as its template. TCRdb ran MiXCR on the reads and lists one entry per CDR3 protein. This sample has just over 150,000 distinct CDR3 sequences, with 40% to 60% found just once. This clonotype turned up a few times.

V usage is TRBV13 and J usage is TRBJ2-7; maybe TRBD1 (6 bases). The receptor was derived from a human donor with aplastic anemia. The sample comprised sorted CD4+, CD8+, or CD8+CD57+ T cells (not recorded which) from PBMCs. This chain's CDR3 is CASSLAGDYEYEQYF. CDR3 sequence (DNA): TGTGCCAGCAGCTTGGCAGGGGATTATGAGTACGAGCAGTACTTC.